Each of the 4 T cell receptor beta chains below was sequenced from the same sample in a study of OX40 agonist ivuxolimab in advanced cancers. Generated by immunoSEQ multiplex PCR, the TCRdb table keeps only in-frame clones and is missing some. The sample has approximately 60,000 clones; 70% to 85% are singletons. The sample consisted of CD4+ or CD8+ T cells sorted from blood, taken in a trial of the OX40 agonist ivuxolimab. All receptors come from an adult with an advanced solid tumor such as melanoma, head and neck, liver or kidney cancer.

The rearrangement joins TRBV5-4 to TRBJ2-7, with TRBD2 identical over 7 bases. The CDR3 runs to 15 residues. After removal of 4 bases from V and 0 bases from J, the junction contained 7 bases not matched to a gene. CDR1 is SGHNT, CDR2 YYREEE, per germline (reference sequence). The CDR3 reads CASSRGSSSSYEQYF. DNA for the CDR3: TGTGCCAGCAGCCGCGGGAGTTCGAGCTCCTACGAGCAGTACTTC.

The V gene is TRBV7-9, the J gene TRBJ2-1; 8 bases agree with TRBD2. Germline lookup yields CDR1 SEHNR and CDR2 FQNEAQ (reference sequence). Germline trimming cut 0 bases from V and 8 bases from J; bases unmatched to any gene: 6. There are 15 residues in the CDR3. CDR3 coding DNA: TGTGCCAGCAGCTTAGCGAGATCAGCGGGGGATGAGCAGTTCTTC. Its protein is CASSLARSAGDEQFF.

V usage is TRBV10-3 and J usage is TRBJ2-1; 12 nucleotides agree with TRBD2. This CDR3 is built from 15 residues. V shed 5 bases, J shed 7 bases, and the junction held 6 bases outside the gene matches. The germline V gene has CDR1 ENHRY and CDR2 SYGVKD. In DNA, the CDR3 is TGTGCCATCAGTCAGTGGACTAGCGGGAATAATGAGCAGTTCTTC. It specifies CAISQWTSGNNEQFF.

As regards this clone: The same CDR3 can be traced to other DNA sequences in this sample. The chain recombines TRBV6-5 with TRBJ1-2; possibly TRBD1 for D (5 bases). Trimming took 2 bases from V and 2 from J, leaving 6 bases between them. The CDR3 spans 13 residues. Germline CDR1 is MNHEY and CDR2 is SVGAGI. This chain's CDR3 is CASSYGGNYGYTF. As DNA, the CDR3 is TGTGCCAGCAGTTACGGGGGAAACTATGGCTACACCTTC.